This is a list of T cell receptor beta chains from one sample in a study of blood T cell repertoires in COVID-19. Sequenced by immunoSEQ multiplex PCR; TCRdb stores in-frame clones only, minus some. The sample contains hundreds of thousands of clones, 86% of which appear only once. Sequenced: peripheral blood. These receptor sequences come from a woman younger than 45 who had recovered from COVID-19. CDR3s leave out the opening cysteine and the closing phenylalanine or tryptophan. The D gene is left open where the match is weak.

J: TRBJ2-7
V: TRBV19
D: -
CDR3: ASSPDSGPPTGEQY

J: TRBJ2-7
V: TRBV7-9
D: -
CDR3: ASSPPGTYEQY

J: TRBJ1-3
V: TRBV2
D: -
CDR3: ASNPRDSGNTIY

J: TRBJ2-7
V: TRBV6-5
D: -
CDR3: ASSYSTLPFYEQY

J: TRBJ1-3
V: TRBV30
D: -
CDR3: AWSGTGSGNTIY

J: TRBJ1-1
V: TRBV29-1
D: TRBD1
CDR3: SAGQGQMVTEAF

J: TRBJ1-2
V: TRBV19
D: TRBD1
CDR3: ASSPQGATDYGYT

J: TRBJ2-7
V: TRBV19
D: -
CDR3: ASSIGAGHSYEQY

J: TRBJ2-5
V: TRBV7-9
D: TRBD1
CDR3: ASSPLTGLAQETQY

J: TRBJ1-2
V: TRBV27
D: -
CDR3: ASSFRGGALNGYT

J: TRBJ1-6
V: TRBV11-2
D: TRBD1
CDR3: ASSTRQGISSYNSPLH

J: TRBJ1-5
V: TRBV28
D: TRBD1
CDR3: ASRVQGAWQPQH

J: TRBJ2-3
V: TRBV19
D: -
CDR3: ASRQGRDTQY

J: TRBJ2-2
V: TRBV9
D: TRBD1
CDR3: ASRGQTNTGELF

J: TRBJ2-7
V: TRBV5-6
D: -
CDR3: ASSPTPSSYEQY

J: TRBJ1-4
V: TRBV6-5
D: -
CDR3: ASAKLGGEEEKLF

J: TRBJ2-7
V: TRBV9
D: TRBD1
CDR3: ASSAGTAYEQY

J: TRBJ2-3
V: TRBV19
D: TRBD2
CDR3: ASSGTSRGWADTQY

J: TRBJ2-7
V: TRBV5-1
D: -
CDR3: ASSLTGISYEQY

J: TRBJ1-1
V: TRBV4-1
D: TRBD1
CDR3: ASSQWVGQEAF

J: TRBJ2-2
V: TRBV7-2
D: TRBD2
CDR3: ASSFHGGRAGELF

J: TRBJ1-1
V: TRBV30
D: TRBD1
CDR3: AVDDRGTEAF